This T cell receptor (beta chain) was identified during a study of CD8+CD57+ T cells in acquired aplastic anemia. Study summary: DNA per sorted CD4+ or CD8+ sample ranged roughly 0.19 to 30 ug, averaging roughly 3.2 ug. For CD4+ cells, healthy donors had an average of approximately 10 million reads. Study outcomes and limitations: In common between the patients and the controls were approximately 30 CD8+ CDR3 sequences. Patients and controls were not found to differ significantly in CD8+ Simpson's diversity.

Trimming removed 6 bases from V and 4 bases from J; junction bases left unmatched: 14. CDR3 length: 15 residues. Germline loops: CDR1 GTSNPN, CDR2 SVGIG (reference sequence). Genomic DNA was employed as the template in profiling TCR beta VDJ and CDR3. TCRdb re-derived calls from the reads in MiXCR, one entry per CDR3 protein. The sample includes about 190,000 distinct CDR3 sequences, roughly half seen only once; the top ten take roughly 15%. For this clonotype: The target antigen is unknown.

The chain has TRBV30 and TRBJ1-2; TRBD1 agrees at 7 bases. The sequenced material came from sorted CD4+, CD8+, or CD8+CD57+ T cells (not recorded which) from PBMCs. This TCR was sampled from a human donor in good health, serving as a control. Written as DNA, the CDR3 is TGTGCCTGTACAATCGTCCGGGACAGCCCCTATGGCTACACCTTC. It codes for CACTIVRDSPYGYTF.